This paragraph covers one TCR beta chain sequence. The sample is drawn from a study of blood T cell repertoires in COVID-19. For the study at large: From T cells, B-cell-depleted T cells, or PBMCs came the material, which was cDNA or gDNA.

Germline lookup yields CDR1 LNHNV and CDR2 YYDKDF (reference sequence). V shed 0 bases and J 5 bases; nucleotides not matched to a gene: 4. This CDR3 has 16 residues. Original processing methods: The assay estimated nucleated cells by amplifying reference gene primers. The data were produced by immunoSEQ multiplex PCR, yet TCRdb's version contains in-frame clones alone and is incomplete. V and J calls and clone size follow that table, whereas D and trimming were derived from the DNA. The table records 150,000 to 200,000 clones, about 83% of them present only once. The chain couples TRBV15 to TRBJ2-1; 10 bases match TRBD2. The receptor comes from an older man who had recovered from COVID-19. Sequenced input: peripheral blood. In DNA form, the CDR3 reads TGTGCCACCAGCAGAGAACTTCTAGCGGGAGACAATGAGCAGTTCTTC. Its translation is CATSRELLAGDNEQFF.